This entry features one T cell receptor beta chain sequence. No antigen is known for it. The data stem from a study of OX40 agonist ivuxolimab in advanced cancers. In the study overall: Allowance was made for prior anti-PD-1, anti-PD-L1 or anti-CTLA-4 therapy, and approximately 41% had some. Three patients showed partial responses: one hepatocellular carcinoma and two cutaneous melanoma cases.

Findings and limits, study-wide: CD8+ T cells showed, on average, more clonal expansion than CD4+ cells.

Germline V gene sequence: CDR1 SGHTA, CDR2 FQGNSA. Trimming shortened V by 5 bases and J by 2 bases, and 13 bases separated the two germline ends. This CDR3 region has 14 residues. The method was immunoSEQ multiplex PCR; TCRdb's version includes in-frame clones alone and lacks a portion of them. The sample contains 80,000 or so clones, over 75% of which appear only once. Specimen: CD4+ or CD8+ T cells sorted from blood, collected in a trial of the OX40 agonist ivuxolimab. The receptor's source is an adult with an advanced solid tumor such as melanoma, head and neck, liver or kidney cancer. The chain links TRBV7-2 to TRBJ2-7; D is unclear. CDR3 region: CASSPRSRAYEQYF. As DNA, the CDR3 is TGTGCCAGCAGCCCGAGGTCACGGGCCTACGAGCAGTACTTC.